A single sample is the source of the 17 T cell receptor beta chains below, sequenced in a study of Graves' ophthalmopathy and Graves' hyperthyroidism. The TCR beta CDR3 regions underwent amplification from RNA transcripts. Second-round multiplex PCR came after a first-round RT-PCR that employed HTBI primers. TCRdb itself ran the multiplex PCR reads through MiXCR, one entry per CDR3 protein. The profile covers over a million distinct CDR3 sequences, with about two fifths appearing a single time and around 10% taken by the ten largest. The sample comprised peripheral blood or thyroid tissue (not recorded which). These TCRs come from an adult man with Graves' hyperthyroidism.

This clonotype was seen at least ten times. The genes are TRBV2 and TRBJ2-7; TRBD1 might be the D (5 bases). In germline, CDR1 is SNHLY, CDR2 FYNNEI. This CDR3 comprises 13 residues. Between the trimmed V and J ends, which lost 2 bases and 5 bases, there was a span of 10 bases. CDR3 coding DNA: TGTGCCAGCAGTGAACAGGGTTTCAACGAGCAGTACTTC. It translates to CASSEQGFNEQYF.

This clonotype was seen at least ten times. V gene TRBV7-9 combines with J gene TRBJ1-2; the D gene is possibly TRBD1 (5 bases). The germline V gene encodes CDR1 SEHNR and CDR2 FQNEAQ (reference sequence). The CDR3 spans 16 residues. Trimming shortened V by 1 base and J by 1 base, and 13 bases separated the two germline ends. CDR3 DNA sequence: TGTGCCAGCAGCTTAGGGCCGGAACAGGTTAACTATGGCTACACCTTC. Amino acid sequence: CASSLGPEQVNYGYTF.

The table lists this clonotype with many counts. This chain uses TRBV2 with TRBJ1-6; D uncertain. Trimming left V 6 bases short and J 10 bases short, with 10 bases between. This CDR3 is 12 amino acids long. Germline V gene sequence: CDR1 SNHLY, CDR2 FYNNEI. The CDR3 here is CASRHGQSPLHF. The DNA for the CDR3 is TGTGCCAGCAGGCATGGTCAGTCACCCCTCCACTTT.

The chain uses TRBV10-3 and TRBJ1-2; D is ambiguous. The CDR3 is 12 amino acids. V lost 6 bases and J lost 8, with 13 bases in between. Germline CDR1 is ENHRY and CDR2 is SYGVKD. The CDR3 reads CAIRGGGGGYTF. The CDR3 nucleotides are TGTGCCATCAGGGGAGGAGGAGGAGGCTACACCTTC.

Ten or more counts support this clonotype. The genes are TRBV6-2 or TRBV6-3 and TRBJ2-6; D uncertain. The CDR3 consists of 13 residues. V lost 6 bases to trimming and J lost 4 bases, with 7 bases between them. Per germline, CDR1 MNHEY and CDR2 SVGEGT. The CDR3 protein is CASSTSGANVLTF. The CDR3 DNA follows: TGTGCCAGCAGCACATCGGGGGCCAACGTCCTGACTTTC.

The rearrangement joins TRBV15 to TRBJ1-6; D is unclear. V lost 3 bases and J 8 bases, leaving 8 bases between the germline ends. Germline V gene data show CDR1 as LNHNV and CDR2 as YYDKDF (reference sequence). This CDR3 region has 13 residues. The CDR3 DNA follows: TGTGCCACCAGCAGTCCAAGGTATTCACCCCTCCACTTT. As protein: CATSSPRYSPLHF. Full variable domain (remainder filled in from reference TRBV15 and TRBJ1-6): DAMVIQNPRYQVTQFGKPVTLSCSQTLNHNVMYWYQQKSSQAPKLLFHYYDKDFNNEADTPDNFQSRRPNTSFCFLDIRSPGLGDTAMYLCATSSPRYSPLHFGNGTRLTVT.

This clonotype was seen many times. V usage is TRBV2 and J usage is TRBJ2-2; D not resolved. The germline V gene has CDR1 SNHLY and CDR2 FYNNEI. V shed 7 bases and J shed 6 bases, with 6 bases lying between them. The CDR3 totals 11 residues. The CDR3 sequence: CASNKPGELFF. In nucleotides, the CDR3 is TGTGCCAGCAATAAACCCGGGGAGCTGTTTTTT. The whole variable domain, remainder taken from reference TRBV2 and TRBJ2-2, is EPEVTQTPSHQVTQMGQEVILRCVPISNHLYFYWYRQILGQKVEFLVSFYNNEISEKSEIFDDQFSVERPDGSNFTLKIRSTKLEDSAMYFCASNKPGELFFGEGSRLTVL.

For this clonotype: Since the CDR3 does not end with the conserved phenylalanine or tryptophan, this likely comes from a read error. The chain has TRBV10-2 and TRBJ1-2; D is undetermined. Germline values: CDR1 WSHSY, CDR2 SAAADI. The CDR3 has 15 amino acids. V lost 6 bases to trimming and J lost 6 bases, with 20 bases between them. The CDR3 DNA sequence: TGCGCCAGCAGCTTGGCACGGCCAGAGACCAATGGCTACACCCTC. Translated, it gives CASSLARPETNGYTL.

This chain joins TRBV6-5 and TRBJ2-2, with a possible D match to TRBD2 (6 bases). The CDR3 loop spans 15 amino acids. Trimming pared 7 bases from V and 0 bases from J, leaving 12 bases between. Looked up from germline, CDR1 is MNHEY and CDR2 is SVGAGI. The CDR3 is CASKISGSNTGELFF. CDR3 coding DNA: TGTGCCAGCAAGATAAGCGGGTCGAACACCGGGGAGCTGTTTTTT.

This clonotype has only a few counts. V and J are TRBV12-3 or TRBV12-4 and TRBJ1-5, with D maybe TRBD1 (6 bases). Trimming left V 6 bases short and J 4 bases short, with 16 bases between. CDR3 size: 15 residues. DNA of the CDR3: TGTGCCAGCAGCCCCCCAGGGGTGACAAATCAGCCCCAGCATTTT. It codes for CASSPPGVTNQPQHF.

J is TRBJ2-7 and V is TRBV7-9; D gene unclear. Germline-derived CDR1 and CDR2 are SEHNR and FQNEAQ (reference sequence). The CDR3 totals 14 residues. V was pared by 3 bases and J by 2 bases, with 11 bases between. CDR3 amino acids: CASSLGSETYEQYF. CDR3 nucleotides: TGTGCCAGCAGCTTGGGGTCGGAGACCTACGAGCAGTACTTC.

The chain employs TRBV19 and TRBJ2-5, with 8 bases aligning to TRBD2. The J call may be faulty, since TRBJ2-1 better matches the DNA end. This CDR3 comprises 17 residues. Germline CDR1 LNHDA, CDR2 SQIVND (reference sequence). The CDR3, as DNA: TGTGCCAGTAGTATTGGAGGGCTAGGCGGGAGGACGTATGAGCAGTTCTTC. Translation gives CASSIGGLGGRTYEQFF.

This clonotype was seen only once. The V call is TRBV5-1, the J call TRBJ2-5; D might be TRBD2 (6 bases). Between the trimmed V and J ends, which lost 0 bases and 2 bases, there was a span of 14 bases. Per germline, CDR1 SGHRS and CDR2 YFSETQ. The CDR3 loop spans 16 amino acids. The CDR3 is CASSLGIAGTQETQYF. The CDR3, as DNA: TGCGCCAGCAGCTTGGGGATAGCCGGGACTCAAGAGACCCAGTACTTC.

The V call is TRBV12-3 or TRBV12-4, the J call TRBJ1-1; a possible D gene is TRBD1 (5 bases). Trimming took off 11 bases at V and 4 bases at J, with 20 bases between the two ends. The CDR3 length is 14 residues. This CDR3 reads CAGSPGGPSTEAFF. In nucleotides, the CDR3 is TGTGCCGGATCTCCCGGGGGACCTAGCACTGAAGCTTTCTTT.

Concerning this clonotype itself: This clone may be a read error of a much larger clone one base away. This chain uses TRBV20-1 with TRBJ1-5; no clear D. The CDR3 runs 13 residues. Germline CDR1 reads DFQATT; CDR2 reads SNEGSKA (reference sequence). Trimming stripped 8 bases from V and 5 bases from J, with 16 bases between. The CDR3 reads CSTTQEKDQPQHF. As DNA, the CDR3 is TGCAGTACCACCCAAGAGAAAGATCAGCCCCAGCATTTT.

This clonotype was seen once. V is TRBV2 and J is TRBJ1-5; no definite D call. Germline-derived CDR1 and CDR2 are SNHLY and FYNNEI. This CDR3 is 13 amino acids long. V shed 5 bases and J shed 3 bases, with 8 bases lying between them. The chain's CDR3 is CASSLHPNQPQHF. CDR3 nucleotide sequence: TGTGCCAGCAGTTTACACCCCAATCAGCCCCAGCATTTT. The complete variable domain, with remaining parts taken from reference TRBV2 and TRBJ1-5, reads EPEVTQTPSHQVTQMGQEVILRCVPISNHLYFYWYRQILGQKVEFLVSFYNNEISEKSEIFDDQFSVERPDGSNFTLKIRSTKLEDSAMYFCASSLHPNQPQHFGDGTRLSIL.

This clonotype was picked up many times. V and J are TRBV25-1 and TRBJ1-3; D is unclear. Per the germline V gene, CDR1 is MGHDK and CDR2 is SYGVNS. V was cut by 3 bases and J by 9 bases, with 12 bases left in between. The CDR3 length is 13 residues. The CDR3 protein is CASSEGVALTIYF. The CDR3 DNA sequence: TGTGCCAGCAGTGAGGGTGTGGCCCTCACCATATATTTT.